This TCR beta chain was found in a study of Graves' ophthalmopathy and Graves' hyperthyroidism. General observations from the study: Its predictions of ophthalmopathy progression gave the model 60% to 71% sensitivity and about 72% specificity. Researchers report that a 13-signature model separated ophthalmopathy from stable hyperthyroidism, posting around 86% sensitivity and less than 82% specificity.

Amplification of the TCR beta CDR3 regions used RNA transcripts (as template). HTBI-primed first-round RT-PCR preceded second-round multiplex PCR. One entry per CDR3 protein results from TCRdb running MiXCR on the multiplex PCR reads. The profile covers about 620,000 distinct CDR3 sequences, with around a fifth appearing a single time and more than 5.5% taken by the ten largest. V was cut by 5 bases and J by 4 bases, with 14 bases left in between. The CDR3 contains 14 residues. The germline V gene has CDR1 SGHTA and CDR2 FQGNSA. This clonotype appeared once. Antigen specificity is unknown. Stable hyperthyroidism was defined by absence of ophthalmopathy within 18 months of follow-up. Orbital computed tomography, together with clinical symptoms, serum thyroxine, TRAb and thyroid ultrasound, was used for diagnosis.

This sequence joins TRBV7-2 and TRBJ1-1; unclear D gene. Sequencing input: peripheral blood. The receptor's source is a woman between 18 and 29 years old with stable Graves' hyperthyroidism. Some clones in this sample may be carry-over from other donors' samples. CDR3 in DNA: TGTGCCAGCAGCCCCGGGCAGGCGGCCACTGAAGCTTTCTTT. Amino acid sequence: CASSPGQAATEAFF.